This T cell receptor beta chain was identified in a study of T cells in Graves' hyperthyroidism and ophthalmopathy. The investigators amplified TCR beta CDR3 regions from RNA transcripts. The study used the HTBI primer set for a first-round RT-PCR of the TCR CDR3. MiXCR was run by TCRdb on the multiplex PCR reads, yielding one entry per CDR3 protein. The sample lists roughly 500,000 distinct CDR3 sequences; 46% were seen once. This CDR3 is built from 16 residues. V lost 2 bases to trimming and J lost 2 bases, with 12 bases between them. The germline V gene has CDR1 SNHLY and CDR2 FYNNEI. The J gene is TRBJ2-2, the V gene TRBV2, with a possible D match to TRBD1 (5 bases). Sequences were obtained from peripheral blood or thyroid tissue (not recorded which). This sequence originates from an adult woman with Graves' disease, either hyperthyroidism or ophthalmopathy (not recorded which). CDR3 residues: CASSEYPTGNTGELFF. For the CDR3, the DNA is TGTGCCAGCAGTGAATACCCCACAGGAAACACCGGGGAGCTGTTTTTT.